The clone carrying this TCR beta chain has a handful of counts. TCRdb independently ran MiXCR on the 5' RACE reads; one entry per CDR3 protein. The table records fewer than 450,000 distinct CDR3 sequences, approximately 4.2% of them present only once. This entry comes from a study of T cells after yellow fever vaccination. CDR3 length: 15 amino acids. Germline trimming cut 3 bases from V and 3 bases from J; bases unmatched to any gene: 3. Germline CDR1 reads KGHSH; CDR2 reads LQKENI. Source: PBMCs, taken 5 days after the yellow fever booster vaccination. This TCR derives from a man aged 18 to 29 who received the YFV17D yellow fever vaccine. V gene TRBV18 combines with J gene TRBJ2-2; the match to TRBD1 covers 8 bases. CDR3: CASSPWTGYTGELFF. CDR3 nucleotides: TGTGCCAGCTCACCCTGGACAGGGTACACCGGGGAGCTGTTTTTT.